This T cell receptor (beta chain) was recorded in a study of cytomegalovirus exposure and HLA in healthy donors. Study-wide points: Across donors, sequencing depth was assumed by presence/absence analyses to be roughly uniform.

Primers: 60 Vbeta forward and 13 Jbeta reverse. The method was immunoSEQ multiplex PCR; TCRdb's version includes in-frame clones alone and lacks a portion of them. The repertoire holds 150,000 to 200,000 clones, with approximately 82% as singletons. The CDR3 sequence is 12 residues long. Note on this clone: Its matching antigen is unknown.

The chain couples TRBV21-1 to TRBJ2-1; the DNA was not compared with TRBD2, the D call given in the table. TRBV21-1 is designated a pseudogene. The source of this sequence is a woman aged 35 to 49 in good health and CMV-seropositive. Sequenced material: PBMCs. The CDR3 sequence is CASSPDLNEQFF. CDR3 in DNA: TGTGCCAGCAGCCCCGATCTAAATGAGCAGTTCTTC.